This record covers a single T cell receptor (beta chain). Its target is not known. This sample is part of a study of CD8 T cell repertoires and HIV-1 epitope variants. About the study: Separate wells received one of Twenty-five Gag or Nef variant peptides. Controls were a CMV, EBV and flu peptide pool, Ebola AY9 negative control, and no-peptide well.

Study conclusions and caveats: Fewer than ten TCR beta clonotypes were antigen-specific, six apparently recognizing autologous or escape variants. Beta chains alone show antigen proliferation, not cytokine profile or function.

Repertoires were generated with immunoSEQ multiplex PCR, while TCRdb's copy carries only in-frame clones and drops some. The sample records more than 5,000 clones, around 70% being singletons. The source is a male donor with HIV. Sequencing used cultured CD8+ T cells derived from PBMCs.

CDR3 sequence reads: CASSPGLFYGYTF. The CDR3, as DNA: TGTGCCAGTAGTCCGGGACTGTTCTATGGCTACACCTTC. V usage is TRBV19 and J usage is TRBJ1-2, with a possible D match to TRBD1 (5 bases). This CDR3 region has 13 residues. Trimming took off 5 bases at V and 4 bases at J, with 11 bases between the two ends. Per germline, CDR1 LNHDA and CDR2 SQIVND (reference sequence).